The 21 T cell receptor beta chains reported below all come from one sample, sequenced in a study of metastatic and nonmetastatic thyroid tumors. TCRdb reprocessed the PCR reads via MiXCR. The table has about 39,000 clones, around 10% seen once. Nobody among the patients had been given any treatment before thyroid surgery. The sample was blood. All receptors derive from a male donor with papillary thyroid cancer or a benign thyroid nodule (not recorded which). Some clones in this sample may be carry-over from other donors' samples.

Comments on this clone: With a much larger clone just one base away, this may be a read error. V usage is TRBV29-1 and J usage is TRBJ2-2; D is unresolved. Germline V gene data show CDR1 as SQVTM and CDR2 as ANQGSEA. This CDR3 is built from 14 residues. The CDR3 region has the DNA TGCAGCGTTGGAGTGGGCAGGTCCACCTGGGAGCTGTTTTTT. Its protein is CSVGVGRSTWELFF.

By share, this clone ranks as medium-sized. The V gene is TRBV6-1, the J gene TRBJ1-3; D perhaps matches TRBD1 (6 bases). The CDR3 has 14 residues. The germline V gene encodes CDR1 MNHNS and CDR2 SASEGT. Trimming stripped 6 bases from V and 1 base from J, with 10 bases between. DNA for the CDR3: TGTGCCAGCAGGCAGGGGTGGTCTGGAAACACCATATATTTT. Translation: CASRQGWSGNTIYF.

This clone came up many times. The V and J genes are TRBV27 and TRBJ1-1; unclear D gene. Germline CDR1 and CDR2: MNHEY and SMNVEV (reference sequence). The CDR3 covers 14 residues. Trimming stripped 6 bases from V and 4 bases from J, with 15 bases between. The CDR3 bases are TGTGCCAGCAGCACCCTCACCTGGAGCACTGAAGCTTTCTTT. Residues: CASSTLTWSTEAFF.

A remark on this clone: This may be a read error, as it is one base from a much larger clone. The chain employs TRBV9 and TRBJ2-5, with 9 bases aligning to TRBD2. Germline V gene sequence: CDR1 SGDLS, CDR2 YYNGEE. After removal of 2 bases from V and 4 bases from J, the junction contained 9 bases not matched to a gene. CDR3 length equals 16 residues. The CDR3 is CASSVGASGIPETQYF. The CDR3 region has the DNA TGTGCCAGCAGCGTGGGGGCTAGCGGGATTCCAGAGACCCAGTACTTC.

This clone came up many times. This chain joins TRBV6-5 and TRBJ2-7; 7 nucleotides agree with TRBD2. Unmatched junction bases numbered 2, after V lost 2 bases and J lost 1 base. Germline loops: CDR1 MNHEY, CDR2 SVGAGI. The CDR3 length is 14 residues. The CDR3 protein is CASSYGGVSYEQYF. CDR3 DNA sequence: TGTGCCAGCAGTTACGGGGGGGTATCCTACGAGCAGTACTTC.

This clone was detected many times. The chain combines TRBV10-3 with TRBJ2-3; 8 positions match TRBD1. The V gene end was trimmed by 6 bases and the J gene end by 1 base; junction bases not matched to a gene: 6. CDR3 length: 15 residues. The germline CDR1 and CDR2 sequences are ENHRY and SYGVKD. CDR3 loop: CAISLGQVGTDTQYF. The CDR3 DNA reads as TGTGCCATCAGCCTGGGACAGGTGGGCACAGATACGCAGTATTTT.

This clone was observed at least ten times. The genes are TRBV29-1 and TRBJ2-3, with no clear D. CDR1 is SQVTM, CDR2 ANQGSEA, per germline. The V end was cut by 0 bases, the J end by 1 base, with 2 bases between. CDR3 length: 12 amino acids. DNA for the CDR3: TGCAGCGTTGAAGAAGGCACAGATACGCAGTATTTT. Its protein is CSVEEGTDTQYF.

This clone showed up many times. The chain employs TRBV5-4 and TRBJ2-2; 13 bases match TRBD2. Trimming cost V 3 bases and J 5 bases; bases outside gene matches: 7. The CDR3 contains 17 residues. Germline V CDR1 and CDR2: SGHNT, YYREEE (reference sequence). CDR3 sequence reads: CASSSGLAGPRTGELFF. The CDR3 bases are TGTGCCAGCAGCTCGGGACTAGCGGGGCCGAGAACCGGGGAGCTGTTTTTT.

For this clone: Relative to the germline gene, one junction end is altered; a read error may explain this. The chain recombines TRBV6-2 or TRBV6-3 with TRBJ2-5; 12 bases are shared with TRBD2. The germline V gene encodes CDR1 MNHEY and CDR2 SVGEGT. This CDR3 is built from 19 residues. CDR3 DNA: TGTGCCAGCAGTTACACCCGGGACAGGGGACTAGCGGGTGAAGAGAACCAGTACTTC. Translated, it gives CASSYTRDRGLAGEENQYF.

This clone was observed many times. J is TRBJ2-3 and V is TRBV2, with 10 bases aligning to TRBD1. Unmatched junction bases numbered 2, after V lost 7 bases and J lost 1 base. The CDR3 extends over 14 amino acids. CDR1 and CDR2 (germline): SNHLY, FYNNEI. CDR3 amino acids: CASKGTGGTDTQYF. The CDR3, as DNA: TGTGCCAGCAAAGGGACAGGGGGCACAGATACGCAGTATTTT.

This clone has at least ten counts. The V and J genes are TRBV11-1 and TRBJ1-1, with no clear D. The germline V and J ends were trimmed by 1 base and 3 bases, with 6 bases remaining between them. The CDR3 runs 13 residues. Germline lookup yields CDR1 SGHAT and CDR2 FQDESV (reference sequence). The CDR3 spells CASSLEEDTEAFF. CDR3 in DNA: TGTGCCAGCAGCTTAGAGGAAGACACTGAAGCTTTCTTT.

Ten or more counts support this clone. The V call is TRBV7-8, the J call TRBJ1-1; D is possibly TRBD1 (5 bases). V gave up 3 bases and J gave up 5 bases, with 16 bases separating them. CDR1 and CDR2 from the germline V gene are SGHVS and FQNEAQ. This CDR3 contains 15 residues. The CDR3 loop is CASSFGTPGVTEAFF. The DNA of the CDR3 is TGTGCCAGCAGCTTCGGGACCCCGGGGGTAACTGAAGCTTTCTTT. The whole variable domain, remainder taken from reference TRBV7-8 and TRBJ1-1, is GAGVSQSPRYKVAKRGQDVALRCDPISGHVSLFWYQQALGQGPEFLTYFQNEAQLDKSGLPSDRFFAERPEGSVSTLKIQRTQQEDSAVYLCASSFGTPGVTEAFFGQGTRLTVV.

This clone was seen more than once but under ten times. This may be a read error, as it is one base from a much larger clone. J is TRBJ1-5 and V is TRBV29-1; TRBD1 matches at 9 bases. Germline assignment: CDR1 SQVTM and CDR2 ANQGSEA. The CDR3 totals 14 residues. The CDR3 region has the DNA TGCAGCGTTCAGACAGGGGGGATGGATCAGCACCAGCATTTT. As protein: CSVQTGGMDQHQHF.

In its sample, this clone was seen a few times. Just one base apart from a much larger clone, this may be a read error. The identical CDR3 is also encoded by other nucleotide sequences in the sample. The CDR3 sequence is CASISGLDGDTQYF. CDR3 DNA: TGTGCCAGCATCTCCGGACTGGATGGGGATACGCAGTATTTT. The chain couples TRBV2 to TRBJ2-3; possibly TRBD2 for D (5 bases). Germline V gives CDR1 SNHLY, CDR2 FYNNEI. The V and J ends lost 7 bases and 6 bases respectively, with 17 bases between them. The CDR3 totals 14 residues. Full variable domain (remainder filled in from reference TRBV2 and TRBJ2-3): EPEVTQTPSHQVTQMGQEVILRCVPISNHLYFYWYRQILGQKVEFLVSFYNNEISEKSEIFDDQFSVERPDGSNFTLKIRSTKLEDSAMYFCASISGLDGDTQYFGPGTRLTVL.

This clone is medium-sized by share. The V gene is TRBV6-1, the J gene TRBJ1-2, with D unclear. This CDR3 has 13 amino acids. V lost 2 bases and J lost 4, with 8 bases in between. Germline-derived CDR1 and CDR2 are MNHNS and SASEGT. CDR3 sequence (DNA): TGTGCCAGCAGTGAAATTTCAGGCTATGGCTACACCTTC. Its translation: CASSEISGYGYTF.

A remark on this clone: A single base separates this from a much larger clone, so it may be a read error. The chain combines TRBV19 with TRBJ2-1, with 10 nucleotides matching TRBD2. This CDR3 has 15 amino acids. V lost 8 bases and J lost 5; bases outside the gene matches: 9. Germline values: CDR1 LNHDA, CDR2 SQIVND (reference sequence). The CDR3 DNA reads as TGTGCCAGTTGCCTAGCGGGAGTGCCTCACAATGAGCAGTTCTTC. It encodes CASCLAGVPHNEQFF. The entire variable domain, with the rest obtained from reference TRBV19 and TRBJ2-1, is as follows: DGGITQSPKYLFRKEGQNVTLSCEQNLNHDAMYWYRQDPGQGLRLIYYSQIVNDFQKGDIAEGYSVSREKKESFPLTVTSAQKNPTAFYLCASCLAGVPHNEQFFGPGTRLTVL.

This clone rates as large. The CDR3 nucleotides are TGTGCCAGCAGTGGATCAAAGGGGCCCTCTTACAATGAGCAGTTCTTC. It yields the protein CASSGSKGPSYNEQFF. The V call is TRBV6-4, the J call TRBJ2-1, with D possibly TRBD1 on 5 matching bases. Looked up from germline, CDR1 is MRHNA and CDR2 is SNTAGT. The CDR3 spans 16 residues. V lost 4 bases and J lost 4, with 17 bases in between.

This clone was picked up many times. A much more abundant neighbour one base away suggests this may be a read error. This rearrangement joins TRBV20-1 to TRBJ1-2, with 9 bases that match TRBD1. The ends lost 7 bases at V and 0 bases at J; junction bases unmatched: 3. Germline V gene data show CDR1 as DFQATT and CDR2 as SNEGSKA (reference sequence). This CDR3 is 13 amino acids long. The CDR3 DNA reads TGCAGTGGGGACAGGGACACTAACTATGGCTACACCTTC. This gives the protein CSGDRDTNYGYTF.

This clone was detected a few times. The junction departs from the called germline gene at one end, perhaps through a read error. This chain connects TRBV12-3 or TRBV12-4 to TRBJ1-1; no clear D. The length of the CDR3 is 13 residues. The CDR3 DNA follows: TGTGCCAGCAGTCTCCACGTGAACACCGAAGCTTTCTTT. This encodes CASSLHVNTEAFF.

There are many counts of this clone. This chain links TRBV19 with TRBJ1-3, with a tentative D call TRBD1 (5 bases). The germline gives CDR1 LNHDA, CDR2 SQIVND (reference sequence). V was shortened by 5 bases and J by 8 bases, with 22 bases between the two germline ends. There are 16 residues in the CDR3. DNA of the CDR3: TGTGCCAGTAGTGTTACTTACGCCGCCTCGGGGGACACCATATATTTT. Its protein is CASSVTYAASGDTIYF.

In its sample, this clone was seen many times. This CDR3 is CSAGDTQKLNTEAFF. In DNA form, the CDR3 reads TGCAGTGCTGGGGATACACAGAAACTGAACACTGAAGCTTTCTTT. This chain uses TRBV20-1 with TRBJ1-1; D ambiguous. CDR3 size: 15 residues. Germline V lookup: CDR1 DFQATT, CDR2 SNEGSKA (reference sequence). Trimming took 5 bases from V and 0 from J, leaving 16 bases between them.